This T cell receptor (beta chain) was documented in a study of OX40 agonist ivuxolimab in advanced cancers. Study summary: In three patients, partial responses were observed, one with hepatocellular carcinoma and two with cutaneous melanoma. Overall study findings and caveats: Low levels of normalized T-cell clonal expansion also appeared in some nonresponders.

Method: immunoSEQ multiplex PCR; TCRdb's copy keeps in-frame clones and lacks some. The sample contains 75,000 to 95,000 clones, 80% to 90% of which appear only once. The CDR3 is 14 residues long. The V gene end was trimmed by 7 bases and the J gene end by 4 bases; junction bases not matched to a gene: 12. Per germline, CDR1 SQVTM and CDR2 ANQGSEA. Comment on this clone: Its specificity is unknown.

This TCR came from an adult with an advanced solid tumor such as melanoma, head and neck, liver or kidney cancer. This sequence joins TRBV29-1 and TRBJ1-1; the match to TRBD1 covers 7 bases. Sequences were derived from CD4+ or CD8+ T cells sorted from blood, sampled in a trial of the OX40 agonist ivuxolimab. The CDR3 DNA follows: TGCAGCGCCGTTGACAGGGCCATCGGCACTGAAGCTTTCTTT. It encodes CSAVDRAIGTEAFF.